This record looks at one T cell receptor beta chain sequence and its context. What it binds is not known. This may come from a read error, since a much larger clone is one base off. The CDR3 consists of 15 residues. Germline CDR1 is SGHTA and CDR2 is FQGTGA. The data are from a study of blood T cells in healthy people across ages. Whole-study results and caveats: The authors considered diversity estimates from one million T cells to be underestimates. TCR beta diversity, measured per million T cells, fell in a roughly linear way with age.

It was with a sample-barcoded 5' primer and a J-beta primer mix that a second PCR of roughly 6 to 12 cycles was run. The template-switch adaptor was a 5' adaptor with 12 random nucleotides. It tagged each cDNA molecule. TCRdb redid the calling of the 5' RACE reads with MiXCR, one entry per CDR3 protein. Found here are hundreds of thousands of distinct CDR3 sequences, approximately 29% of them singletons; the top ten hold 15% to 17%. The sequencing input was blood. The chain couples TRBV7-3 to TRBJ2-5; unclear D gene. The TCR comes from a woman older than 75 in good health. The DNA for the CDR3 is TGTGCCGGCAGCAACGGACCCAACTCCCAAGAGACCCAGTACTTC. Translating gives CAGSNGPNSQETQYF. The full variable domain, rest sourced from reference TRBV7-3 and TRBJ2-5, is GAGVSQTPSNKVTEKGKYVELRCDPISGHTALYWYRQSLGQGPEFLIYFQGTGAADDSGLPNDRFFAVRPEGSVSTLKIQRTERGDSAVYLCAGSNGPNSQETQYFGPGTRLLVL.